The clone carrying this TCR beta chain was seen at least ten times. The antigen remains undetermined. Diagnoses used clinical symptoms, serum thyroxine and TRAb, thyroid ultrasound and orbital computed tomography. V lost 3 bases to trimming and J lost 3 bases, with 9 bases between them. This CDR3 comprises 13 residues. Per the germline V gene, CDR1 is KGHSH and CDR2 is LQKENI. These data originate in a study of T cells in Graves' hyperthyroidism and ophthalmopathy. Study-level points and caveats: Model-based prediction identified ophthalmopathy a median around 6.7 months prior to its onset.

RNA transcripts served as the template for amplifying TCR beta CDR3 regions. TCR CDR3 underwent first-round RT-PCR with the HTBI primer set. Via MiXCR, TCRdb re-called the multiplex PCR reads, giving one row per CDR3 protein. The table shows hundreds of thousands of distinct CDR3 sequences, with 14% to 15% occurring only once. The sequenced material came from blood. The V and J genes are TRBV18 and TRBJ2-7; unclear D gene. This TCR derives from a woman aged 35 to 49 with Graves' ophthalmopathy. The CDR3 protein is CASSPRVHYEQYF. DNA of the CDR3: TGTGCCAGCTCACCTCGGGTACACTACGAGCAGTACTTC.